The 7 T cell receptor beta chains listed next were all sequenced from one sample in a study of blood T cell repertoires in COVID-19. Assay: immunoSEQ multiplex PCR; the TCRdb copy retains only in-frame clones and omits some. The table includes just over 80,000 clones, around 88% detected once. Sequencing was performed on PBMCs or T cells enriched from blood (not recorded which). Receptor source: a woman aged 45 to 65 with acute COVID-19.

V and J are TRBV19 and TRBJ2-2; possible D gene TRBD2, 6 bases. This CDR3 spans 14 amino acids. Germline CDR1 LNHDA, CDR2 SQIVND (reference sequence). The V gene lost 6 bases and the J gene lost 1 base, with 9 bases spanning the gap. The DNA for the CDR3 is TGTGCCAGTAGACTAGCTGGGAACACCGGGGAGCTGTTTTTT. It encodes CASRLAGNTGELFF. The entire variable domain, with the rest obtained from reference TRBV19 and TRBJ2-2, is as follows: DGGITQSPKYLFRKEGQNVTLSCEQNLNHDAMYWYRQDPGQGLRLIYYSQIVNDFQKGDIAEGYSVSREKKESFPLTVTSAQKNPTAFYLCASRLAGNTGELFFGEGSRLTVL.

This chain uses TRBV7-3 with TRBJ1-1, with D possibly matching TRBD1 (6 bases). Deletions cut 3 bases from V and 2 bases from J, with 10 bases between. CDR3 length equals 14 residues. Germline CDR1 reads SGHTA; CDR2 reads FQGTGA. The CDR3 here is CASSFGRGNTEAFF. The CDR3 DNA sequence: TGTGCCAGCAGCTTCGGCAGGGGAAACACTGAAGCTTTCTTT. The full variable domain, in which reference TRBV7-3 and TRBJ1-1 provide the parts outside the CDR3, is GAGVSQTPSNKVTEKGKYVELRCDPISGHTALYWYRQSLGQGPEFLIYFQGTGAADDSGLPNDRFFAVRPEGSVSTLKIQRTERGDSAVYLCASSFGRGNTEAFFGQGTRLTVV.

The CDR3 here is CASSQDSHFGSDVDEQFF. The DNA of the CDR3 is TGTGCCAGCAGCCAAGATAGTCATTTCGGGAGCGACGTGGATGAGCAGTTCTTC. V usage is TRBV4-2 and J usage is TRBJ2-1; D possibly corresponds to TRBD2 (6 bases). Looked up from germline, CDR1 is LGHNA and CDR2 is YNFKEQ. This CDR3 has 18 residues. Trimming took 0 bases from V and 8 from J, leaving 23 bases between them.

The chain links TRBV2 to TRBJ1-4; 8 nucleotides match TRBD1. Germline CDR1 reads SNHLY; CDR2 reads FYNNEI. This CDR3 spans 13 amino acids. The V and J ends lost 6 bases and 4 bases, in that order; junction bases with no gene match: 1. DNA of the CDR3: TGTGCCAGCAGGGACAGGGTTAATGAAAAACTGTTTTTT. As protein: CASRDRVNEKLFF.

This rearrangement joins TRBV7-9 to TRBJ1-3; D not resolved. CDR1 is SEHNR and CDR2 is FQNEAQ in the germline V gene (reference sequence). The CDR3 covers 16 residues. V lost 5 bases, J lost 0 bases, and 14 bases lay in between. For the CDR3, the DNA is TGTGCCAGCAGCCTAGAGGTTGCAGGCTCTGGAAACACCATATATTTT. Protein product: CASSLEVAGSGNTIYF.

The chain is built from TRBV14 and TRBJ1-6; perhaps TRBD1 as D (6 bases). Trimming shortened V by 4 bases and J by 7 bases, and 11 bases separated the two germline ends. This CDR3 is built from 14 residues. CDR1 and CDR2 (germline): SGHDN, FVKESK. The CDR3 coding sequence is TGTGCCAGCAGCCCCTACAGGGAGAATTCACCCCTCCACTTT. Its translation is CASSPYRENSPLHF.

This clone has only one observation. The chain joins TRBV5-1 to TRBJ2-7; 9 bases align to TRBD2. The CDR3 spans 16 residues. The germline gives CDR1 SGHRS, CDR2 YFSETQ. The ends lost 2 bases at V and 1 base at J; junction bases unmatched: 7. CDR3 protein: CASSLKLAGGSYEQYF. Here the CDR3 DNA reads TGCGCCAGCAGCTTAAAACTAGCGGGTGGATCCTACGAGCAGTACTTC.